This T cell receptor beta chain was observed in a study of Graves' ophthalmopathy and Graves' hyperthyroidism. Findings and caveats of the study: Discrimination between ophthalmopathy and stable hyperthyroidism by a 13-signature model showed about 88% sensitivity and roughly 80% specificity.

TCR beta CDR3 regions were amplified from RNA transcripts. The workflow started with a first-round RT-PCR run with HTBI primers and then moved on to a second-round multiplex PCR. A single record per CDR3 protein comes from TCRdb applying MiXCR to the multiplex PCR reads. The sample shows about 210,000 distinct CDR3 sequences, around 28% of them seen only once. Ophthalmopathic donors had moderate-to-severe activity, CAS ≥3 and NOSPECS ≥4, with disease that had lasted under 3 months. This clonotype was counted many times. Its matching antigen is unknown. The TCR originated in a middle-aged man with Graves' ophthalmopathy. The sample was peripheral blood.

Written as DNA, the CDR3 is TGTGCCAGCGGGGGACTAGCGGCCGACACCGGGGAGCTGTTTTTT. Translation: CASGGLAADTGELFF. The rearrangement joins TRBV9 to TRBJ2-2; TRBD2 agrees at 11 bases. CDR1 SGDLS and CDR2 YYNGEE come from the germline V gene. The length of the CDR3 is 15 residues. J was trimmed by 3 bases and V by 7 bases; bases with no gene match: 5.